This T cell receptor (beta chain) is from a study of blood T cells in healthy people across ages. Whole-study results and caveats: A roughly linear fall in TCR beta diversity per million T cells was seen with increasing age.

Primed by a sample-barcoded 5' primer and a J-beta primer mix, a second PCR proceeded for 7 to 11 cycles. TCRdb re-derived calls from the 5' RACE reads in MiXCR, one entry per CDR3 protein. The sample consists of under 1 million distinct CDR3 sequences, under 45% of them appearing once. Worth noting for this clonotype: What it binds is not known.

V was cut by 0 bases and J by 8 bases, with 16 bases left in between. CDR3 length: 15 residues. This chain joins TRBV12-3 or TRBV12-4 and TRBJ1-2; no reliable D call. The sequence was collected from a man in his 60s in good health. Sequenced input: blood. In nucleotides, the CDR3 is TGTGCCAGCAGTTTAGCGAGAGTGTCCCCGGGCGGCTACACCTTC. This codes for CASSLARVSPGGYTF.